The clone carrying this T cell receptor beta chain was counted a few times. Sample-barcoded 5' priming and a J-beta primer mix drove a second PCR of roughly 7 to 11 cycles. TCRdb redid the calling of the 5' RACE reads with MiXCR, one entry per CDR3 protein. The repertoire holds roughly 1 million distinct CDR3 sequences, with almost 25% as singletons. V was pared by 6 bases and J by 5 bases, with 11 bases between. Germline loops: CDR1 MDHEN, CDR2 SYDVKM. The CDR3 consists of 13 residues. These data are taken from a study of blood T cells in healthy people across ages. The same data also went into a second study, on T cells of mothers and their children. As that study records: The whole RNA yield was converted to cDNA, around 1.5 ug per 15 ul.

This rearrangement joins TRBV28 to TRBJ2-1; D unresolved. The sequenced sample consisted of blood. This TCR was recovered from a girl aged 2 to 10 in good health. CDR3 DNA sequence: TGTGCCAGCAGCCTTCCAAGGGACAATGAGCAGTTCTTC. It codes for CASSLPRDNEQFF.